Presented here are 5 T cell receptor beta chains from one specimen sequenced in a study of chemoradiotherapy in HPV16-positive cancers. Sequenced by immunoSEQ multiplex PCR; TCRdb stores in-frame clones only, minus some. Of 1,500 to 2,000 clones listed, 73% are singletons. The source was tumor tissue, collected from a patient who underwent chemoradiotherapy. The receptor source for this set is a human donor with HPV-associated anogenital cancer.

The CDR3 sequence is CASRPGVENQPQHF. CDR3 in DNA: TGTGCCAGCAGACCAGGGGTTGAGAATCAGCCCCAGCATTTT. The chain combines TRBV2 with TRBJ1-5, with a tentative D call TRBD1 (6 bases). The CDR3 spans 14 residues. Deletions cut 6 bases from V and 4 bases from J, with 13 bases between. CDR1 is SNHLY, CDR2 FYNNEI, per germline.

This sequence joins TRBV18 and TRBJ2-7; TRBD1 agrees at 12 bases. This CDR3 has 15 amino acids. Germline CDR1 is KGHSH and CDR2 is LQKENI. The junction had 4 bases not matched to a gene; V was cut back by 0 bases and J by 7 bases. CDR3 amino acids: CASSPPGQGAGEQYF. The DNA of the CDR3 is TGTGCCAGCTCACCACCGGGACAGGGGGCCGGGGAGCAGTACTTC.

This chain connects TRBV2 to TRBJ2-3; D possibly corresponds to TRBD2 (6 bases). V gave up 8 bases and J gave up 0 bases, with 12 bases separating them. Germline V gives CDR1 SNHLY, CDR2 FYNNEI. This CDR3 has 14 residues. This CDR3 reads CASRRAESTDTQYF. The CDR3 bases are TGTGCCAGCCGGAGGGCAGAGAGCACAGATACGCAGTATTTT.

This clone was seen only a few times. The chain combines TRBV6-6 with TRBJ2-1; 7 bases are shared with TRBD1. There are 11 residues in the CDR3. V lost 6 bases to trimming and J lost 8 bases; unmatched junction nucleotides: 1. The germline V gene encodes CDR1 MNHNY and CDR2 SVGAGI (reference sequence). Here the CDR3 reads CASRGGDEQFF. Written as DNA, the CDR3 is TGTGCCAGCAGAGGGGGCGATGAGCAGTTCTTC.

This clone was recorded a few times. The V gene is TRBV28, the J gene TRBJ2-1; D ambiguous. Deletions cut 5 bases from V and 0 bases from J, with 8 bases between. The CDR3 covers 14 residues. The germline V gene has CDR1 MDHEN and CDR2 SYDVKM. The CDR3: CASSPFSSYNEQFF. Written as DNA, the CDR3 is TGTGCCAGCAGTCCTTTTAGCTCCTACAATGAGCAGTTCTTC.